This T cell receptor beta chain emerged from a study of cytomegalovirus exposure and HLA in healthy donors. The study's findings and limits: It was likely that a cluster of highly shared sequence variants was a sequencing artifact. The dataset shows that most TCR sequences were rare, while some public TCRs occurred in many donors. 164 TCR beta chains were listed as cytomegalovirus-associated.

A word on this clone: Antigen: not known.

V lost 0 bases, J lost 5 bases, and 5 bases stayed unmatched. The CDR3 sequence is 16 residues long. Germline CDR1 and CDR2: LNHNV and YYDKDF (reference sequence). 13 Jbeta primers and 60 Vbeta primers were used for the PCR. Measured with immunoSEQ multiplex PCR; TCRdb has only the in-frame clones, and not every one. The table records about 130,000 clones, roughly four fifths of them present only once. The gene calls are TRBV15 and TRBJ2-3; 10 bases fit TRBD2. Sequenced input: PBMCs. The clonotype was recovered from a woman aged 40 to 55 in good health and CMV-seropositive. As DNA, the CDR3 is TGTGCCACCAGCAGAGACGGACTAGCGGTTGTAGATACGCAGTATTTT. This gives the protein CATSRDGLAVVDTQYF.